Presented here are 2 T cell receptor beta chains from one specimen sequenced in a study of Graves' ophthalmopathy and Graves' hyperthyroidism. RNA transcripts were the template, and TCR beta CDR3 regions were amplified from them. Second-round multiplex PCR followed a first-round RT-PCR using HTBI primers. TCRdb recomputed calls from the multiplex PCR reads with MiXCR, one row per CDR3 protein. Among around 40,000 distinct CDR3 sequences listed, approximately 52% were seen once. The source material was peripheral blood. Receptors were obtained from an adult man with Graves' ophthalmopathy.

This clonotype appeared many times. The chain employs TRBV9 and TRBJ1-1; 7 nucleotides align to TRBD1. There are 14 residues in the CDR3. V lost 3 bases and J lost 6; bases outside the gene matches: 8. CDR1 is SGDLS, CDR2 YYNGEE, per germline. The CDR3 nucleotides are TGTGCCAGCAGCGAGGGTACAGGGGATCCTGAAGCTTTCTTT. Protein product: CASSEGTGDPEAFF.

The rearrangement joins TRBV20-1 to TRBJ2-5, with TRBD1 identical over 8 bases. Germline-derived CDR1 and CDR2 are DFQATT and SNEGSKA (reference sequence). The CDR3 covers 11 residues. With 3 bases clipped from V and 10 bases from J, the junction kept 4 bases outside the gene matches. CDR3 sequence reads: CSARDRADQYF. Here the CDR3 DNA reads TGCAGTGCTAGGGACAGGGCTGACCAGTACTTC.